Shown below are 21 T cell receptor beta chains from a single sample sequenced in a study of T-cell reconstitution after alpha-beta-depleted transplantation in children. Molecular barcoding with unique molecular identifiers was used for the TCRbeta library. A single record per CDR3 protein comes from TCRdb applying MiXCR to the PCR reads. The sample has about 640,000 distinct CDR3 sequences, around 17% seen once. This specimen consisted of PBMCs from the stem cell graft donor, obtained from the stem cell graft. These receptor sequences come from a human donor who donated a stem cell graft to a child with acute myeloid leukemia.

This clonotype appeared a few times. This sequence joins TRBV7-2 and TRBJ1-1; D is perhaps TRBD1 (6 bases). CDR3 length: 15 amino acids. V shed 3 bases and J shed 4 bases, with 15 bases lying between them. The germline gives CDR1 SGHTA, CDR2 FQGNSA. CDR3 sequence reads: CASSFYGGRGTEAFF. For the CDR3, the DNA is TGTGCCAGCAGCTTTTACGGGGGCAGGGGCACTGAAGCTTTCTTT.

The table lists this clonotype with many counts. The chain combines TRBV20-1 with TRBJ2-5, with a weak D call TRBD1 (5 bases). Germline V CDR1 and CDR2: DFQATT, SNEGSKA (reference sequence). V gave up 2 bases and J gave up 5 bases, with 12 bases separating them. The CDR3 length is 13 residues. The CDR3 sequence: CSARRQGRETQYF. The CDR3 coding sequence is TGCAGTGCTAGACGGCAGGGCAGGGAGACCCAGTACTTC.

V usage is TRBV6-1 and J usage is TRBJ2-2; D possibly matches TRBD1 or TRBD2 (7 bases each). The germline V gene has CDR1 MNHNS and CDR2 SASEGT. This CDR3 has 17 amino acids. CDR3 residues: CASSSSPAQGRAGELFF. The CDR3 region has the DNA TGTGCAAGTTCAAGTTCCCCAGCACAGGGGAGGGCCGGGGAGCTGTTTTTT.

The J gene is TRBJ2-2, the V gene TRBV12-3 or TRBV12-4; possible D gene TRBD1, 5 bases. The CDR3 loop spans 18 amino acids. Trimming left V 3 bases short and J 0 bases short, with 17 bases between. The CDR3 here is CASSFSWGRRSNTGELFF. The CDR3 DNA follows: TGTGCCAGCAGTTTCTCATGGGGCAGGCGTTCGAACACCGGGGAGCTGTTTTTT.

CDR3 DNA sequence: TGTGCCAGCACCCAAAGAGGACAGGGGAACACTGAAGCTTTCTTT. This codes for CASTQRGQGNTEAFF. The genes are TRBV6-1 and TRBJ1-1, with 8 positions matching TRBD1. The V gene end was trimmed by 7 bases and the J gene end by 1 base; junction bases not matched to a gene: 8. The CDR3 has 15 amino acids. The V gene's germline CDR1 is MNHNS and CDR2 SASEGT.

V and J are TRBV27 and TRBJ1-4, with a tentative D call TRBD1 (5 bases). Germline CDR1 and CDR2: MNHEY and SMNVEV (reference sequence). The CDR3 covers 17 residues. V was pared by 7 bases and J by 4 bases, with 22 bases between. The CDR3 region is CASTSKLGVGGNEKLFF. CDR3 bases: TGTGCCAGCACCTCGAAATTGGGGGTTGGGGGTAATGAAAAACTGTTTTTT.

The chain joins TRBV30 to TRBJ2-3, with D possibly being TRBD1 (6 bases). CDR1 GTSNPN and CDR2 SVGIG come from the germline V gene (reference sequence). There are 12 residues in the CDR3. Trimming stripped 5 bases from V and 3 bases from J, with 9 bases between. The CDR3 spells CAWATGTDTQYF. The CDR3 nucleotides are TGTGCCTGGGCGACAGGAACAGATACGCAGTATTTT. Full variable domain (missing parts from reference TRBV30 and TRBJ2-3): SQTIHQWPATLVQPVGSPLSLECTVEGTSNPNLYWYRQAAGRGLQLLFYSVGIGQISSEVPQNLSASRPQDRQFILSSKKLLLSDSGFYLCAWATGTDTQYFGPGTRLTVL.

The V gene is TRBV12-3 or TRBV12-4, the J gene TRBJ1-2, with 7 positions matching TRBD1. CDR3 size: 13 residues. J gave up 5 bases and V 3 bases, and 3 bases lay outside the gene matches. The CDR3 spells CASSFWDRYGYTF. In DNA, the CDR3 is TGTGCCAGCAGTTTTTGGGACAGATATGGCTACACCTTC.

This clonotype has at least ten counts. The chain employs TRBV20-1 and TRBJ2-5; TRBD1 might be the D (6 bases). V was cut by 6 bases and J by 0 bases, with 17 bases left in between. This CDR3 has 15 residues. Germline V gene lookup returns CDR1 DFQATT and CDR2 SNEGSKA (reference sequence). CDR3 coding DNA: TGCAGTGCCGTTGGGACAAGCTGGTACCAAGAGACCCAGTACTTC. Protein: CSAVGTSWYQETQYF.

This clonotype showed up just a few times. The chain uses TRBV5-1 and TRBJ2-7; perhaps TRBD1 as D (7 bases). The CDR3 extends over 14 amino acids. Germline CDR1 is SGHRS and CDR2 is YFSETQ. V was trimmed by 6 bases and J by 6 bases, leaving 19 bases between them. Here the CDR3 reads CASNPTGTAFEQYF. The CDR3 region has the DNA TGCGCCAGCAACCCGACAGGGACTGCTTTCGAGCAGTACTTC. Based on the CDR3 plus reference TRBV5-1 and TRBJ2-7, the full variable domain is KAGVTQTPRYLIKTRGQQVTLSCSPISGHRSVSWYQQTPGQGLQFLFEYFSETQRNKGNFPGRFSGRQFSNSRSEMNVSTLELGDSALYLCASNPTGTAFEQYFGPGTRLTVT.

This clonotype was counted at least ten times. This sequence joins TRBV10-3 and TRBJ2-3; 10 nucleotides match TRBD2. Losses at the gene ends were 4 bases for V and 2 bases for J; bases not matched to a gene: 3. The CDR3 spans 15 residues. Germline V lookup: CDR1 ENHRY, CDR2 SYGVKD. The CDR3, as DNA: TGTGCCATCAGTGGTAGCGGGGGGCCCACAGATACGCAGTATTTT. Its translation: CAISGSGGPTDTQYF.

The chain is built from TRBV7-2 and TRBJ2-1, with 8 bases identical to TRBD2. V lost 7 bases, J lost 14 bases, and 10 bases stayed unmatched. Looked up from germline, CDR1 is SGHTA and CDR2 is FQGNSA. The CDR3 contains 12 residues. DNA for the CDR3: TGTGCCAGCAACCCAGGGAGCGGGGGAGAGTTCTTC. Translated: CASNPGSGGEFF.

V and J are TRBV10-3 and TRBJ2-1, with 12 bases fitting TRBD2. The CDR3 totals 14 residues. The germline V gene has CDR1 ENHRY and CDR2 SYGVKD. The V gene end was trimmed by 7 bases and the J gene end by 6 bases; junction bases not matched to a gene: 4. The CDR3 DNA sequence: TGTGCCATCACCTCTAGCGGGGGGGCCAATGAGCAGTTCTTC. Amino acid sequence: CAITSSGGANEQFF.

As concerns this clonotype: Possible read error: a much larger clone is one base away. V gene TRBV20-1 combines with J gene TRBJ1-3; D unclear. The CDR3 contains 14 residues. Germline V gene data show CDR1 as DFQATT and CDR2 as SNEGSKA (reference sequence). Trimming pared 6 bases from V and 2 bases from J, leaving 14 bases between. CDR3 DNA: TGCAGTGCCAAACTAGACAACCCTGGAAACACCATATATTTT. Amino acid sequence: CSAKLDNPGNTIYF.

V gene TRBV7-9 combines with J gene TRBJ1-5; 9 bases match TRBD1. The CDR3 covers 16 residues. Germline assignment: CDR1 SEHNR and CDR2 FQNEAQ (reference sequence). Trimming at V came to 3 bases and at J to 2 bases, leaving 5 bases not matched to a gene. The CDR3 protein is CASSFGTGIGNQPQHF. CDR3 coding DNA: TGTGCCAGCAGCTTCGGGACAGGGATCGGCAATCAGCCCCAGCATTTT.

This clonotype was detected many times. CDR3 region: CASSSRPLGNNEQFF. CDR3 nucleotide sequence: TGTGCCAGCAGCTCAAGACCCTTGGGGAACAATGAGCAGTTCTTC. The chain joins TRBV7-2 to TRBJ2-1; D unclear. The CDR3 contains 15 residues. In germline, CDR1 is SGHTA, CDR2 FQGNSA. The V end was cut by 4 bases, the J end by 5 bases, with 15 bases between.

This clonotype was observed at least ten times. The genes are TRBV6-5 and TRBJ2-1, with 8 bases fitting TRBD2. This CDR3 has 14 residues. The V segment lost 4 bases and the J segment 5 bases; nucleotides outside the gene matches: 4. From germline, CDR1 is MNHEY and CDR2 SVGAGI. CDR3 region: CASSFGGADNEQFF. The CDR3 DNA is TGTGCCAGCAGTTTCGGGGGGGCGGACAATGAGCAGTTCTTC.

This rearrangement joins TRBV5-1 to TRBJ1-6, with D uncertain. CDR1 and CDR2 (germline): SGHRS, YFSETQ. With 4 bases removed from V and 10 bases from J, the gap between germline ends came to 21 bases. This CDR3 spans 16 amino acids. The CDR3 DNA reads TGCGCCAGCAGCCCCCGCTTTGACGCCGTGGGGTCACCCCTCCACTTT. This translates into CASSPRFDAVGSPLHF.

V is TRBV29-1 and J is TRBJ2-1; 12 nucleotides line up with TRBD2. Per the germline V gene, CDR1 is SQVTM and CDR2 is ANQGSEA. This CDR3 is 15 amino acids long. Losses at the gene ends were 3 bases for V and 9 bases for J; bases not matched to a gene: 9. The chain's CDR3 is CSVDGVGLAGSEQFF. The CDR3 DNA reads TGCAGCGTTGATGGGGTAGGACTAGCGGGGAGTGAGCAGTTCTTC.

At least ten counts were recorded for this clonotype. V is TRBV7-2 and J is TRBJ2-3; 11 bases are shared with TRBD2. The germline V gene has CDR1 SGHTA and CDR2 FQGNSA. The CDR3 consists of 16 residues. V shed 5 bases, J shed 2 bases, and the junction held 6 bases outside the gene matches. CDR3 nucleotide sequence: TGTGCCAGCAGCCAATTAGCGGGGGGGCTCACAGATACGCAGTATTTT. It specifies CASSQLAGGLTDTQYF.

This clonotype was observed at least ten times. The V gene is TRBV5-6, the J gene TRBJ2-3; no firm D call. Trimming pared 0 bases from V and 2 bases from J, leaving 7 bases between. The CDR3 loop spans 14 amino acids. The germline gives CDR1 SGHDT, CDR2 YYEEEE. The CDR3 DNA sequence: TGTGCCAGCAGCTTGGTTCCGGACACAGATACGCAGTATTTT. It codes for CASSLVPDTDTQYF.